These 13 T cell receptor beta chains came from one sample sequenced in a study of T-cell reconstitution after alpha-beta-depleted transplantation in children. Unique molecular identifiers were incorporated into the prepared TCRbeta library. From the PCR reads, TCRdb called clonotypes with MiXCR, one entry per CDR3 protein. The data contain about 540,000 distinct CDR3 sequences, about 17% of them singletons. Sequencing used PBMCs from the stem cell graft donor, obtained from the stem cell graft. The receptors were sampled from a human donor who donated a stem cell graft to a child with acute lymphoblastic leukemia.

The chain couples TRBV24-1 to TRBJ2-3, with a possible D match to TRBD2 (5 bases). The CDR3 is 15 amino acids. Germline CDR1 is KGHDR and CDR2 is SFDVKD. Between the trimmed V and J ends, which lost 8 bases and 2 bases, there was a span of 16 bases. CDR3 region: CATNSGEGFTDTQYF. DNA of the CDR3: TGTGCCACCAACTCCGGAGAGGGTTTCACAGATACGCAGTATTTT.

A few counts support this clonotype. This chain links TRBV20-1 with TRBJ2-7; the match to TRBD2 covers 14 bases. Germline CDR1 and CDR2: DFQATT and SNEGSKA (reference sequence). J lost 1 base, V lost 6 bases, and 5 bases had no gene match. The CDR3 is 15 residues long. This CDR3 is CSASTSGRVSYEQYF. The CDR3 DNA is TGCAGTGCGTCGACTAGCGGGAGGGTATCCTACGAGCAGTACTTC.

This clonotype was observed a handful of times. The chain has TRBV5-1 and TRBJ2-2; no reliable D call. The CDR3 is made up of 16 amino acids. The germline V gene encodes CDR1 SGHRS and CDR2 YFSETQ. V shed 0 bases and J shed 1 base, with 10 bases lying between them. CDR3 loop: CASSLDLRLNTGELFF. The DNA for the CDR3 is TGCGCCAGCAGCTTGGATCTCAGGTTGAACACCGGGGAGCTGTTTTTT.

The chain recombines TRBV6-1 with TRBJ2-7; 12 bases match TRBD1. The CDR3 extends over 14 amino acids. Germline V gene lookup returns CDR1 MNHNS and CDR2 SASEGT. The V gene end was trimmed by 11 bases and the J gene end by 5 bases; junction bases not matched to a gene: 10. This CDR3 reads CAANPGQGANEQYF. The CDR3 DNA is TGTGCCGCCAACCCGGGACAGGGGGCGAACGAGCAGTACTTC.

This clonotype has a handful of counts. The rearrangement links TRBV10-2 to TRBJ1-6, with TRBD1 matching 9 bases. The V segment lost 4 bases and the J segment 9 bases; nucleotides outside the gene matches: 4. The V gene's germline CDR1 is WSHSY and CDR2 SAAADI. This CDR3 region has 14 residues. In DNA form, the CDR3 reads TGCGCCAGCAGTGGGACAGGGGCAGGTTCACCCCTCCACTTT. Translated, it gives CASSGTGAGSPLHF.

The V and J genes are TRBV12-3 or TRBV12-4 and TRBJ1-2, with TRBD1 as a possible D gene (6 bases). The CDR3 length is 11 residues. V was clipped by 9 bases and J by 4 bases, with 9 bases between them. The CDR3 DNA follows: TGTGCCAGTGAGACAGGCTATGGCTACACCTTC. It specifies CASETGYGYTF.

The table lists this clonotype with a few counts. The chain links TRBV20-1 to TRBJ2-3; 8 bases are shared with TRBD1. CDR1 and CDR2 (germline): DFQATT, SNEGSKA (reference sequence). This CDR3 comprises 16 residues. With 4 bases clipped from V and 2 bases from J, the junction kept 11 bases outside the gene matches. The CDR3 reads CSATKPTGAVTDTQYF. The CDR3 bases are TGCAGTGCTACTAAACCGACAGGGGCCGTCACAGATACGCAGTATTTT.

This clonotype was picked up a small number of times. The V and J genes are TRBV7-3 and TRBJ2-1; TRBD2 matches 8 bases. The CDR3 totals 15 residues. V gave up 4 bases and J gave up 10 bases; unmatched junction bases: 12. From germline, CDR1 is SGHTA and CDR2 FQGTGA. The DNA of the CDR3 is TGTGCCAGCAGCTCCTCCGGGACTAGGTCTTGGGAGCAGTTCTTC. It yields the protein CASSSSGTRSWEQFF.

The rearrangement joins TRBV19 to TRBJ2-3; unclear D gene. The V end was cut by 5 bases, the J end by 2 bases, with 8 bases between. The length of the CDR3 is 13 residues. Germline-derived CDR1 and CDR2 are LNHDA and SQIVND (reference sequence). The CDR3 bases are TGTGCCAGTAGTCCCGGAGTCACAGATACGCAGTATTTT. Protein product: CASSPGVTDTQYF.

The CDR3 DNA reads as TGTGCCAGCAGCTTAAGTGGCGGGAGCTCCTACAATGAGCAGTTCTTC. It yields the protein CASSLSGGSSYNEQFF. The V and J genes are TRBV7-9 and TRBJ2-1, with 7 bases identical to TRBD2. CDR1 is SEHNR, CDR2 FQNEAQ, per germline (reference sequence). CDR3 length: 16 amino acids. With 2 bases clipped from V and 0 bases from J, the junction kept 4 bases outside the gene matches. Based on the CDR3 plus reference TRBV7-9 and TRBJ2-1, the full variable domain is DTGVSQNPRHKITKRGQNVTFRCDPISEHNRLYWYRQTLGQGPEFLTYFQNEAQLEKSRLLSDRFSAERPKGSFSTLEIQRTEQGDSAMYLCASSLSGGSSYNEQFFGPGTRLTVL.

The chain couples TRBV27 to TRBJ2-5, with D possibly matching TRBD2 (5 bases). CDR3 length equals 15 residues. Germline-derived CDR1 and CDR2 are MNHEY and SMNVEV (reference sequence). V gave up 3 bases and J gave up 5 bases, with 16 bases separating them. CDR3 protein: CASSFGVRFPETQYF. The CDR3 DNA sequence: TGTGCCAGCAGTTTCGGGGTGAGGTTCCCGGAGACCCAGTACTTC.

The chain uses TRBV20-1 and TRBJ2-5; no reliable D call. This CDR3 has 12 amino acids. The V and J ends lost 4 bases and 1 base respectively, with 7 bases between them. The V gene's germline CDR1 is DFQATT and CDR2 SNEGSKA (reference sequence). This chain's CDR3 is CSAKTFQETQYF. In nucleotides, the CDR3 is TGCAGTGCTAAGACCTTCCAAGAGACCCAGTACTTC.

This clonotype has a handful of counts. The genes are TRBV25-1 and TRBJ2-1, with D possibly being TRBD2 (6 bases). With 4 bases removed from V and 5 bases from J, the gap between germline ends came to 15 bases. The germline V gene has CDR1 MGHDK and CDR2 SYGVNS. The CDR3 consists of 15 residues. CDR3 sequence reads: CASSVHGSFDNEQFF. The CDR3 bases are TGTGCCAGCAGTGTACACGGGAGCTTCGACAATGAGCAGTTCTTC. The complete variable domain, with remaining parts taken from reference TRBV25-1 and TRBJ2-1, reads EADIYQTPRYLVIGTGKKITLECSQTMGHDKMYWYQQDPGMELHLIHYSYGVNSTEKGDLSSESTVSRIRTEHFPLTLESARPSHTSQYLCASSVHGSFDNEQFFGPGTRLTVL.